This passage covers 5 T cell receptor beta chains from one sample sequenced in a study of CD4 T cells in relation to SARS-CoV-2 and coronaviruses. Generated by immunoSEQ multiplex PCR, the TCRdb table keeps only in-frame clones and is missing some. This sample yields tens of thousands of clones, of which about four fifths are seen a single time; around 1.4% belongs to the top ten. Their recognized antigens are unknown. The specimen was naive CD4+ T cells from PBMCs, cultured in vitro. Subset reported: naive CD4+ T cells isolated by negative enrichment. The origin of the receptors is an adult with COVID-19.

The chain links TRBV20-1 to TRBJ2-5; D gene ambiguous. V lost 0 bases and J lost 5, with 4 bases in between. The CDR3 is made up of 11 amino acids. CDR1 is DFQATT and CDR2 is SNEGSKA in the germline V gene (reference sequence). The CDR3 bases are TGCAGTGCTAGAGAAAGTGAGACCCAGTACTTC. Translation gives CSARESETQYF.

V usage is TRBV4-1 and J usage is TRBJ2-2; 10 bases align to TRBD1. Germline lookup yields CDR1 MGHRA and CDR2 YSYEKL. The CDR3 loop spans 16 amino acids. V was pared by 1 base and J by 5 bases, with 4 bases of the junction left unmatched. The DNA for the CDR3 is TGCGCCAGCAGCCAAGCCCGGACAGGGGGTACCGGGGAGCTGTTTTTT. As protein: CASSQARTGGTGELFF.

The CDR3 DNA follows: TGTGCCAGCAGCTTGAGAGGGGCAGATACGCAGTATTTT. Translated, it gives CASSLRGADTQYF. V gene TRBV7-9 combines with J gene TRBJ2-3; the D gene could be TRBD1 or TRBD2 (5 bases each). V was trimmed by 3 bases and J by 4 bases, leaving 8 bases between them. The CDR3 runs to 13 residues. Looked up from germline, CDR1 is SEHNR and CDR2 is FQNEAQ (reference sequence).

The V call is TRBV9, the J call TRBJ2-1, with D perhaps TRBD2 (6 bases). The CDR3 is 16 amino acids. V shed 3 bases and J shed 8 bases, with 21 bases lying between them. CDR1 SGDLS and CDR2 YYNGEE come from the germline V gene. As DNA, the CDR3 is TGTGCCAGCAGCGACCCCCGGGAGACGTACGTGGATGAGCAGTTCTTC. The encoded protein is CASSDPRETYVDEQFF.

This chain joins TRBV30 and TRBJ1-2; TRBD1 is a possible D gene (6 bases). CDR3 length: 13 residues. From germline, CDR1 is GTSNPN and CDR2 SVGIG (reference sequence). The V end lost 0 bases, the J end lost 6 bases, and 11 bases lay between the germline ends. CDR3 residues: CAWSVLGGNGYTF. The CDR3 bases are TGTGCCTGGAGTGTACTAGGGGGTAATGGCTACACCTTC.